The next 4 T cell receptor beta chains were all read from a single sample in a study of blood T cell repertoires in COVID-19. Profiled with immunoSEQ multiplex PCR; TCRdb holds only in-frame clones, not every one. The sample lists 75,000 to 95,000 clones, over 80% occurring once. Sequenced input: peripheral blood. Receptor source: a human donor in a cohort sampled during active COVID-19.

The chain recombines TRBV4-1 with TRBJ2-5; 8 bases agree with TRBD2. CDR3 size: 14 residues. Germline trimming cut 5 bases from V and 4 bases from J; bases unmatched to any gene: 6. In germline, CDR1 is MGHRA, CDR2 YSYEKL. The CDR3 loop reads CASSGPGGAETQYF. CDR3 coding DNA: TGCGCCAGCAGCGGACCGGGAGGGGCAGAGACCCAGTACTTC.

As for this clone: In the same sample, other DNA sequences code for this CDR3. The chain employs TRBV4-2 and TRBJ2-7; possibly TRBD2 for D (7 bases). This CDR3 is built from 16 residues. V was shortened by 1 base and J by 4 bases, with 17 bases between the two germline ends. The germline V gene encodes CDR1 LGHNA and CDR2 YNFKEQ. The CDR3, as DNA: TGTGCCAGCAGCCAAGGTGGGGGCGGGAGAACTTACGAGCAGTACTTC. As protein: CASSQGGGGRTYEQYF.

The chain joins TRBV7-3 to TRBJ2-5; D perhaps matches TRBD2 (5 bases). Trimming stripped 4 bases from V and 5 bases from J, with 14 bases between. CDR1 and CDR2 from the germline V gene are SGHTA and FQGTGA. The CDR3 length is 14 residues. CDR3 coding DNA: TGTGCCAGCAGCTCCTACGGGAAGCGGGAGACCCAGTACTTC. It specifies CASSSYGKRETQYF.

The chain links TRBV9 to TRBJ2-5; 12 nucleotides line up with TRBD1. Germline V gives CDR1 SGDLS, CDR2 YYNGEE. After removal of 2 bases from V and 5 bases from J, the junction contained 4 bases not matched to a gene. This CDR3 contains 15 residues. The CDR3 bases are TGTGCCAGCAGCGTCGGGACAGGGGGCGTGGAGACCCAGTACTTC. Protein: CASSVGTGGVETQYF.